This T cell receptor (beta chain) derives from a study of blood T cells in healthy people across ages. Germline V CDR1 and CDR2: KGHSH, LQKENI. This CDR3 spans 16 amino acids. The V gene end was trimmed by 0 bases and the J gene end by 6 bases; junction bases not matched to a gene: 5. Using a J-beta primer mix together with a sample-barcoded 5' primer, a second PCR was run for roughly 6 to 12 cycles. TCRdb re-called the 5' RACE reads with MiXCR, one entry per CDR3 protein. The sample consists of 700,000 to 850,000 distinct CDR3 sequences, roughly 40% of them appearing once. The sample taken for sequencing was blood. This clonotype was sampled from a man aged 18 to 30 in good health. The chain employs TRBV18 and TRBJ1-6, with 7 bases aligning to TRBD1. The CDR3 nucleotides read TGTGCCAGCTCACCACCTCCGGGACAGCCTAATTCACCCCTCCACTTT. Amino acids: CASSPPPGQPNSPLHF.